The next 11 T cell receptor beta chains were all read from a single sample in a study of T cell changes during pregnancy in multiple sclerosis. Some clones are missing from TCRdb's copy, which holds only in-frame ones; the method was immunoSEQ multiplex PCR. The profile shows approximately 31,000 clones, more than 85% of them singletons. Sequenced material: CD4+ T cells from peripheral blood mononuclear cells, taken in the second trimester of pregnancy. The receptors were gathered from a female donor with multiple sclerosis, enrolled in a pregnancy study.

This chain uses TRBV13 with TRBJ2-3; D is possibly TRBD1 (5 bases). CDR3 length equals 17 residues. Trimming pared 5 bases from V and 2 bases from J, leaving 20 bases between. Germline CDR1 is PRHDT and CDR2 is FYEKMQ (reference sequence). CDR3 in DNA: TGTGCCAGCAGCGGCAGAGGTTGGCAGGGCACCACAGATACGCAGTATTTT. Protein: CASSGRGWQGTTDTQYF.

The chain recombines TRBV13 with TRBJ2-7, with 7 bases matching TRBD1. Germline CDR1 is PRHDT and CDR2 is FYEKMQ (reference sequence). This CDR3 has 16 residues. Unmatched junction bases numbered 10, after V lost 3 bases and J lost 2 bases. The CDR3 loop reads CASSLSKQGTPYEQYF. For the CDR3, the DNA is TGTGCCAGCAGCTTGTCCAAACAGGGGACCCCCTACGAGCAGTACTTC.

This chain joins TRBV28 and TRBJ2-6; a possible D gene is TRBD1 (5 bases). This CDR3 has 15 amino acids. Trimming removed 2 bases at V and 1 base at J, with 6 bases between. Germline CDR1 MDHEN, CDR2 SYDVKM. The CDR3 DNA reads TGTGCCAGCAGTTTACCAGGGTCTGGGGCCAACGTCCTGACTTTC. Protein product: CASSLPGSGANVLTF.

The V gene is TRBV30, the J gene TRBJ1-5; TRBD1 is a possible D gene (5 bases). CDR3 length equals 14 residues. V dropped 1 base and J dropped 1 base, with 8 bases sitting between them. Per the germline V gene, CDR1 is GTSNPN and CDR2 is SVGIG (reference sequence). The CDR3 sequence is CAWSEGLSNQPQHF. CDR3 in DNA: TGTGCCTGGAGTGAGGGACTGAGCAATCAGCCCCAGCATTTT.

This clone was recorded only once. The chain couples TRBV6-4 to TRBJ1-5, with TRBD1 matching 7 bases. V shed 6 bases, J shed 5 bases, and the junction held 10 bases outside the gene matches. The CDR3 consists of 15 residues. CDR1 is MRHNA, CDR2 SNTAGT, per germline. Here the CDR3 DNA reads TGTGCCAGCAGCGGAGGGGGCCCTGCAGATCAGCCCCAGCATTTT. Its translation: CASSGGGPADQPQHF.

The chain joins TRBV27 to TRBJ2-7, with 13 bases aligning to TRBD2. CDR3 length: 14 residues. Looked up from germline, CDR1 is MNHEY and CDR2 is SMNVEV (reference sequence). The junction had 2 bases not matched to a gene; V was cut back by 4 bases and J by 5 bases. The CDR3: CASSSGLAGNEQYF. In DNA, the CDR3 is TGTGCCAGCAGTTCGGGACTAGCGGGAAACGAGCAGTACTTC.

This chain connects TRBV7-2 to TRBJ2-2, with D perhaps matching TRBD2 (5 bases). The V end was cut by 2 bases, the J end by 1 base, with 17 bases between. Germline CDR1 is SGHTA and CDR2 is FQGNSA. This CDR3 contains 18 residues. CDR3 DNA sequence: TGTGCCAGCAGCTTAAGGAGTTCTGGCGGACTGAACACCGGGGAGCTGTTTTTT. It specifies CASSLRSSGGLNTGELFF.

The chain couples TRBV9 to TRBJ2-3; 14 bases align to TRBD2. This CDR3 is built from 15 residues. The V gene end was trimmed by 3 bases and the J gene end by 6 bases; junction bases not matched to a gene: 3. Germline V gives CDR1 SGDLS, CDR2 YYNGEE. The CDR3 spells CASSARTSGGDTQYF. The CDR3 DNA is TGTGCCAGCAGCGCCCGGACTAGCGGGGGGGATACGCAGTATTTT.

This chain connects TRBV19 to TRBJ1-4, with 8 bases that match TRBD1. Trimming at V came to 6 bases and at J to 5 bases, leaving 8 bases not matched to a gene. This CDR3 region has 15 residues. Germline lookup yields CDR1 LNHDA and CDR2 SQIVND (reference sequence). Here the CDR3 DNA reads TGTGCCAGTAGCGGACAGGGTCGGGAAAATGAAAAACTGTTTTTT. Translated, it gives CASSGQGRENEKLFF.

The V and J genes are TRBV5-4 and TRBJ2-1, with D possibly matching TRBD2 (6 bases). Germline CDR1 reads SGHNT; CDR2 reads YYREEE (reference sequence). Trimming removed 0 bases from V and 8 bases from J, with 9 bases in between. The CDR3 covers 13 residues. DNA of the CDR3: TGTGCCAGCAGCTTGGGGACTAAGGATGAGCAGTTCTTC. This translates into CASSLGTKDEQFF.

This sequence joins TRBV7-9 and TRBJ1-3, with unresolved D. CDR3 length: 15 residues. Germline assignment: CDR1 SEHNR and CDR2 FQNEAQ (reference sequence). V lost 5 bases and J 4 bases, leaving 15 bases between the germline ends. As DNA, the CDR3 is TGTGCCAGCAGCCTACTCGGTGGCGGGGGAAACACCATATATTTT. This encodes CASSLLGGGGNTIYF.